The clone carrying this T cell receptor (beta chain) showed up just a few times. Its antigen is still unknown. This sample was taken from a study of T cell repertoires in cytomegalovirus infection. Study as a whole: In public TCR beta signatures, there were indications of both CMV infection and matching HLA type.

Each CDR3 protein is one row after TCRdb ran MiXCR on the reads. The table has 500,000 or so distinct CDR3 sequences, about 15% seen once. Whole-study findings and limits: Carriers of CMV plus the relevant HLA were identified by cumulative public TCR beta family frequency.

Trimming took off 7 bases at V and 7 bases at J, with 19 bases between the two ends. Germline values: CDR1 LNHDA, CDR2 SQIVND (reference sequence). The CDR3 covers 15 residues. This sequence originates from a human donor in good health (CMV status not recorded). Some clones in this sample may be carry-over from other donors' samples. Sequencing was performed on CD8+ T cells from PBMCs. J is TRBJ2-2 and V is TRBV19; D may correspond to TRBD1 or TRBD2 (5 bases each). CDR3 sequence: CASTMEGTSGGELFF. The CDR3 DNA follows: TGTGCCAGTACCATGGAAGGGACCTCGGGCGGGGAGCTGTTTTTT.